The sample holds a few counts of the clone carrying this T cell receptor (beta chain). Antigen unknown. The sample originates from a study of CD8+ T cells in alopecia areata. Study context: Twice a day, 5 to 10 mg of oral tofacitinib was administered to treated patients. Points from the study as a whole: In scalp, tofacitinib significantly decreased clonality and expanded CD8+ clones among the top 100. Given one nonresponder, whether baseline CD8+ expansion relates to response remains uncertain.

RNA, once extracted, was reverse transcribed into cDNA for use as the sequencing template. Produced via immunoSEQ multiplex PCR; TCRdb's table is partial and in-frame only. The sample has about 270,000 clones, around three fifths seen once. Trimming removed 5 bases at V and 4 bases at J, with 12 bases between. The CDR3 spans 13 residues. The germline V gene encodes CDR1 ENHRY and CDR2 SYGVKD. The treatment: oral pan-JAK inhibitor, 5-10 mg twice daily. This receptor was taken from a human donor with alopecia areata. Sequences were derived from CD4+ T cells sorted from blood, sampled at roughly week 53, from a patient treated with tofacitinib. The chain recombines TRBV10-3 with TRBJ2-7, with D possibly being TRBD1 (5 bases). The CDR3 loop is CAISLLQGYEQYF. Written as DNA, the CDR3 is TGTGCCATCAGTCTTTTGCAGGGATACGAGCAGTACTTC.